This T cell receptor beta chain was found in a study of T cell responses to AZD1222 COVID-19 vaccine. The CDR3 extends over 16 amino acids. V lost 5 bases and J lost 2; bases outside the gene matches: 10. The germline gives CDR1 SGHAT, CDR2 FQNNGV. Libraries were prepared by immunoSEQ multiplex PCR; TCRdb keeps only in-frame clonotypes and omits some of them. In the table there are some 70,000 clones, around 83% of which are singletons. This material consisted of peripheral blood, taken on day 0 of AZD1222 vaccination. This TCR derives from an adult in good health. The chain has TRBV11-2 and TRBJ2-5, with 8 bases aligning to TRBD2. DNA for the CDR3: TGTGCCAGCAGCCAAAACAGCGGGGGTCGGCAAGAGACCCAGTACTTC. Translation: CASSQNSGGRQETQYF.